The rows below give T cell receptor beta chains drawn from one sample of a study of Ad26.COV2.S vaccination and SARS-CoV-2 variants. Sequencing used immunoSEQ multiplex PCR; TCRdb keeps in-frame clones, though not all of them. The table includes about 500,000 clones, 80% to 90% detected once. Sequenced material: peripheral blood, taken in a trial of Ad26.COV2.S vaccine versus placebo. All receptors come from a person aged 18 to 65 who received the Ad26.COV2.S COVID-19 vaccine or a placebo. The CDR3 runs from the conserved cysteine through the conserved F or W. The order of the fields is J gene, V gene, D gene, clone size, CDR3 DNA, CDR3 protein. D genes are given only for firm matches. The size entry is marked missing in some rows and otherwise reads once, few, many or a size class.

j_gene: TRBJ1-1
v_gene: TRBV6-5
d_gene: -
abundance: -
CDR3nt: TGTGCCAGCACTAACTTGGGGGTAAGCACTGAAGCTTTCTTT
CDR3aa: CASTNLGVSTEAFF

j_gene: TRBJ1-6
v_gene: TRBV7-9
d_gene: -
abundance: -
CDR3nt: TGTGCCAGCACCCCGGGACATAATTCACCCCTCCACTTT
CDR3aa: CASTPGHNSPLHF

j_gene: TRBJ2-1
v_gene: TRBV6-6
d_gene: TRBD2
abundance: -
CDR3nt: TGTGCCAGTCGAAATAGCGGGACCCCCTACAATGAGCAGTTCTTC
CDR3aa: CASRNSGTPYNEQFF

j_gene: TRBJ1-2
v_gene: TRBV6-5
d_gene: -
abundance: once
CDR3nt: TGTGCCAGCACCGAACACCCGGGGGTACCTTATGGCTACACCTTC
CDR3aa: CASTEHPGVPYGYTF

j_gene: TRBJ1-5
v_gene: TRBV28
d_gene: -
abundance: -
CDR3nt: TGTGCCAGCAGTTTCTATGGTGTAAGACAGCCCCAGCATTTT
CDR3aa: CASSFYGVRQPQHF

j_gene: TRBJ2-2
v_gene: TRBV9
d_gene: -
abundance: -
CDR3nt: TGTGCCAGCATACCAGGACCAAACACCGGGGAGCTGTTTTTT
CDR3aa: CASIPGPNTGELFF

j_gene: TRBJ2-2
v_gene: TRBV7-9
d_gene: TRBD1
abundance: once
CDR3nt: TGTGCCAGCAGCTTACGAGGGGACAGGGAAGGTGACACCGGGGAGCTGTTTTTT
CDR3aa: CASSLRGDREGDTGELFF

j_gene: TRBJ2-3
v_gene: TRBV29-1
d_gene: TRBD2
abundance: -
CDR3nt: TGCAGCGTTGCAATAGCGGGAGGGGGGGCAGATACGCAGTATTTT
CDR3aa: CSVAIAGGGADTQYF

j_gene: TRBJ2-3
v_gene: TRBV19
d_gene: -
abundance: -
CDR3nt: TGTGCCAGTAGTAACAGAGACACAGATACGCAGTATTTT
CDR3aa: CASSNRDTDTQYF

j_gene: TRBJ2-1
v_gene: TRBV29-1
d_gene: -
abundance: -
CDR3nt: TGCAGCGTTCCCGGGGACTTCGACAATGAGCAGTTCTTC
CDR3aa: CSVPGDFDNEQFF

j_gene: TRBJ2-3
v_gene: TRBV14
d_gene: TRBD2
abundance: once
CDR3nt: TGTGCCAGCAGCCCCTATGGGACTAGCGGTAGCACAGATACGCAGTATTTT
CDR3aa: CASSPYGTSGSTDTQYF

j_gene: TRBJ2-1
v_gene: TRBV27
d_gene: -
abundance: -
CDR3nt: TGTGCCAGCAGTTCCGCAACGTACAATGAGCAGTTCTTC
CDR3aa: CASSSATYNEQFF

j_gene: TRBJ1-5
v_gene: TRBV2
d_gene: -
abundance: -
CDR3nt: TGTGCCAGCAGTGGGCAGGGGATTTATAGCAATCAGCCCCAGCATTTT
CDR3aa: CASSGQGIYSNQPQHF

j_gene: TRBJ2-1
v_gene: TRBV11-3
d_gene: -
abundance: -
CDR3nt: TGTGCCAGCAGCGATGACCATGAGCAGTTCTTC
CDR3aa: CASSDDHEQFF

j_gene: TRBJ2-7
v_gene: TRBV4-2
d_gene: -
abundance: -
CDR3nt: TGTGCCAGCAGCCAAGATTTTGGGTCCCTCGTGTACGAGCAGTACTTC
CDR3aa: CASSQDFGSLVYEQYF

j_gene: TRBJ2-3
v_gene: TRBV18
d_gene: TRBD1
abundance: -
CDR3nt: TGTGCCAGCTCACCACAAGAGGGACAGGCACTCACAGATACGCAGTATTTT
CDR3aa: CASSPQEGQALTDTQYF

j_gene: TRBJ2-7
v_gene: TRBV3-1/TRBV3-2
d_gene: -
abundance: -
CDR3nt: TGTGCCAGCAGCCAAGATGCGGATTACGAGCAGTACTTC
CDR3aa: CASSQDADYEQYF

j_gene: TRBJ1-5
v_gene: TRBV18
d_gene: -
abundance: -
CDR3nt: TGTGCCAGCTCACCCGGGGACGGCGGCTACAATCAGCCCCAGCATTTT
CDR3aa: CASSPGDGGYNQPQHF

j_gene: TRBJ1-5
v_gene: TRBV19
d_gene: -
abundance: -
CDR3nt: TGTGCCAGTAGTTTAAGGGACTTCGGTGAGCCCCAGCATTTT
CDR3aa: CASSLRDFGEPQHF

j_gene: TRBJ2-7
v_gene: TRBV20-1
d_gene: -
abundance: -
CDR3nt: TGCAGTGCTAGAGACTACCCGGTGCAGTACTTC
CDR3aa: CSARDYPVQYF

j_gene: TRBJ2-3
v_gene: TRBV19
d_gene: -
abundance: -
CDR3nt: TGTGCCAGTAGTGGTGACATAACCCGCACAGATACGCAGTATTTT
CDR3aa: CASSGDITRTDTQYF

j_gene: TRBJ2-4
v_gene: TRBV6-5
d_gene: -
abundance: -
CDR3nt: TGTGCCAGCAGTTACTCGGGGCAGGCTAAAAACATTCAGTACTTC
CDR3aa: CASSYSGQAKNIQYF

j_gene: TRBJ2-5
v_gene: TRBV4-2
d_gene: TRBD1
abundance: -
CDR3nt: TGTGCCAGCAGCCAAGTAGGGACAGGGAAAAAAGAGACCCAGTACTTC
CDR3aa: CASSQVGTGKKETQYF

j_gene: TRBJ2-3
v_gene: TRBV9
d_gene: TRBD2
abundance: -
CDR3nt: TGTGCCAGCAGCGGGTGGGCTAGCGGGAGCACAGATACGCAGTATTTT
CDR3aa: CASSGWASGSTDTQYF

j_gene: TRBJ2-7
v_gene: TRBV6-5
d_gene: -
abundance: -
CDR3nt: TGTGCCAGCCAGCGTGAGATGATTGGAATCTACGAGCAGTACTTC
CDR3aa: CASQREMIGIYEQYF

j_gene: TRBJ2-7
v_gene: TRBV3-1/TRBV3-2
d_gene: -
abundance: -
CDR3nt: TGTGCCAGCAGCCAAGGGGGAACACTAATCTACGAGCAGTACTTC
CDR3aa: CASSQGGTLIYEQYF

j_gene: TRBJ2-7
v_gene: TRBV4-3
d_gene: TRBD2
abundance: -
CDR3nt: TGCGCCAGCAGCCAAGTCCTCGGACTAGCGGGGGGTTACGAGCAGTACTTC
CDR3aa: CASSQVLGLAGGYEQYF